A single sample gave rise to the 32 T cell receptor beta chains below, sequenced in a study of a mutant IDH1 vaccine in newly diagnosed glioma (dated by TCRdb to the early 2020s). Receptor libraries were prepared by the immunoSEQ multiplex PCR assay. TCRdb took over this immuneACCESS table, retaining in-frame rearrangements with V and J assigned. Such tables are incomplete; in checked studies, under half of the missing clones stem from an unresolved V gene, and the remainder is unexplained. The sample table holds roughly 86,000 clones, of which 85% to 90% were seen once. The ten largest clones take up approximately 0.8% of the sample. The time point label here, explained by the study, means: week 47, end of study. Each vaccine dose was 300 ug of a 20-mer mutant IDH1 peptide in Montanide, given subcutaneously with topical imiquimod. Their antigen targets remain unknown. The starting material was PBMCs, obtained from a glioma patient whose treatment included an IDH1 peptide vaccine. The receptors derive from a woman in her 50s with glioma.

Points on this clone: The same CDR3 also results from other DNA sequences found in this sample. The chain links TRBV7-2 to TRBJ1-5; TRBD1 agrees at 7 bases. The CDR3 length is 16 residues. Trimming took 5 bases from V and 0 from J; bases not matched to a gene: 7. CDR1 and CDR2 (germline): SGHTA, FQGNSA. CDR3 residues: CASSLGTAYSNQPQHF. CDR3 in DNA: TGTGCCAGCAGCCTTGGGACAGCTTATAGCAATCAGCCCCAGCATTTT. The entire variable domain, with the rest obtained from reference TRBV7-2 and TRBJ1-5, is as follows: GAGVSQSPSNKVTEKGKDVELRCDPISGHTALYWYRQSLGQGLEFLIYFQGNSAPDKSGLPSDRFSAERTGGSVSTLTIQRTQQEDSAVYLCASSLGTAYSNQPQHFGDGTRLSIL.

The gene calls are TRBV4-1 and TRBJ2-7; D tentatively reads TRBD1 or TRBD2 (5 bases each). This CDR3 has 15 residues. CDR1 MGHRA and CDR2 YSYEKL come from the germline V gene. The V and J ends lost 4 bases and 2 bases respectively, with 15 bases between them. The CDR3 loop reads CASSLGPPPAYEQYF. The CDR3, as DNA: TGCGCCAGCAGCCTGGGACCGCCACCCGCCTACGAGCAGTACTTC.

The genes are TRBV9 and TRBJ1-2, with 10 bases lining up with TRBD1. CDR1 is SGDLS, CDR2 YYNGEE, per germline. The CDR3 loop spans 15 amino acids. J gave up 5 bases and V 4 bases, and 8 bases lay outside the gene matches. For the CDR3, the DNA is TGTGCCAGCAGCCCCCGGGACAGGGGTTTATATGGCTACACCTTC. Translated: CASSPRDRGLYGYTF. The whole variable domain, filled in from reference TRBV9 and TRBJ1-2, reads DSGVTQTPKHLITATGQRVTLRCSPRSGDLSVYWYQQSLDQGLQFLIQYYNGEERAKGNILERFSAQQFPDLHSELNLSSLELGDSALYFCASSPRDRGLYGYTFGSGTRLTVV.

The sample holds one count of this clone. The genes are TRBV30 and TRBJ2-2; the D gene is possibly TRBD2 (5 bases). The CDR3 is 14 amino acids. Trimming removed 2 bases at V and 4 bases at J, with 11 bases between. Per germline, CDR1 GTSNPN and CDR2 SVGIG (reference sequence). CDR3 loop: CAWSWGAGTGELFF. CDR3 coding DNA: TGTGCCTGGAGTTGGGGAGCTGGCACCGGGGAGCTGTTTTTT.

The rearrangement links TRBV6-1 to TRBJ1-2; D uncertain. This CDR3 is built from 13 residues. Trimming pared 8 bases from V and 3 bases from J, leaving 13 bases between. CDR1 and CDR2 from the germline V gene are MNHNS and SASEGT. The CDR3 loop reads CASVSDKDYGYTF. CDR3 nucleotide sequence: TGTGCCAGCGTCTCCGACAAAGACTATGGCTACACCTTC.

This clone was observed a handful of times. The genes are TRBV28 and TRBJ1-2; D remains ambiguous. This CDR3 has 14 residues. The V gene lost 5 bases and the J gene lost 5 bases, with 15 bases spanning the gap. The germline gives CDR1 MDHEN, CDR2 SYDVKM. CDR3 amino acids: CASSISGRTYGYTF. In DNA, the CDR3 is TGTGCCAGCAGTATCAGCGGACGGACTTATGGCTACACCTTC.

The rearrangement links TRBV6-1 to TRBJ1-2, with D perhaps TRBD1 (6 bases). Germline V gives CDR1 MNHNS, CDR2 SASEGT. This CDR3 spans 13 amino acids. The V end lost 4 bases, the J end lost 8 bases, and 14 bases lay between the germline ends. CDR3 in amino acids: CASSGWGAEGYTF. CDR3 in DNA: TGTGCCAGCAGTGGATGGGGGGCGGAAGGCTACACCTTC.

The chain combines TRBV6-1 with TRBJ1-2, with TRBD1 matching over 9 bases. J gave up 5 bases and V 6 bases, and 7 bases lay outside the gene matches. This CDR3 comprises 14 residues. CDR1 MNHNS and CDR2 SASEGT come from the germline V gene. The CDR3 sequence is CASRDPGQGYGYTF. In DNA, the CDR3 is TGTGCCAGCAGGGATCCGGGACAGGGTTATGGCTACACCTTC.

The CDR3, as DNA: TGTGCCAGCAGTTTGGCCCCTCGGGGAGCAGGACAAGAGACCCAGTACTTC. This codes for CASSLAPRGAGQETQYF. The chain carries TRBV27 and TRBJ2-5; D may be TRBD2 (5 bases). Trimming cost V 3 bases and J 2 bases, with 19 bases left between them. Germline CDR1 and CDR2: MNHEY and SMNVEV (reference sequence). The CDR3 covers 17 residues.

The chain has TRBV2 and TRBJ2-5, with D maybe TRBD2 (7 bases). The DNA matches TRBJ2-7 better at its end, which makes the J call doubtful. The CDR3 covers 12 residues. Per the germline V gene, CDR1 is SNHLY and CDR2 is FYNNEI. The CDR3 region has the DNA TGTGCCAGCAAGGGGGAGGGTTACGAGCAGTACTTC. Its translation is CASKGEGYEQYF.

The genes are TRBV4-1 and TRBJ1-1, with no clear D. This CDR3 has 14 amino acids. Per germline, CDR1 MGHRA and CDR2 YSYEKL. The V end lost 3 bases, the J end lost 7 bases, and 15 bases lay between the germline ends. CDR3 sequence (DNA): TGCGCCAGCAGCCACCCGGCCCGGACCGGTGAAGCTTTCTTT. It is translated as CASSHPARTGEAFF.

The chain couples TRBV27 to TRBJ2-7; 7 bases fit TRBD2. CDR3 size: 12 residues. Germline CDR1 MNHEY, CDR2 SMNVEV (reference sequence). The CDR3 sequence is CASTPPRERSMV. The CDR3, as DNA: TGTGCCAGCACCCCCCCGCGGGAGCGGAGTATGGTC.

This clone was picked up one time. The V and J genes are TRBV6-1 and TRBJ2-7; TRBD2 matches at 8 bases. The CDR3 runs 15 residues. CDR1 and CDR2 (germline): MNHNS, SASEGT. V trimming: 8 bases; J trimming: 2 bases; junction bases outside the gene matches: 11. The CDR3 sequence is CASPGGGGRTYEQYF. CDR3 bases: TGTGCCAGCCCGGGGGGAGGCGGGAGGACCTACGAGCAGTACTTC.

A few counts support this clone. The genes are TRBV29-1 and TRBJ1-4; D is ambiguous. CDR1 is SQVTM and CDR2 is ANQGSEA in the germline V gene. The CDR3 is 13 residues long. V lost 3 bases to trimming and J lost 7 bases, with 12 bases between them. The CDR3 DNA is TGCAGCGTTGAGCGGGCCCCCGGTGAAAAACTGTTTTTT. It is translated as CSVERAPGEKLFF.

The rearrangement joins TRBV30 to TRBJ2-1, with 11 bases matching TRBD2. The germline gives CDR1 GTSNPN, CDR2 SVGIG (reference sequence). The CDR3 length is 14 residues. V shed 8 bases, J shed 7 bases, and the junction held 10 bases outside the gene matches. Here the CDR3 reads CAGTLAGVWNEQFF. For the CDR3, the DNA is TGTGCCGGAACACTAGCGGGAGTGTGGAATGAGCAGTTCTTC.

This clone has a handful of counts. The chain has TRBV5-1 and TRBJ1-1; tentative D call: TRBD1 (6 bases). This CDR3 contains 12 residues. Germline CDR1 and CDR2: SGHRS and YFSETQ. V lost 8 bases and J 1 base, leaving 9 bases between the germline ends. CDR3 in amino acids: CASKQGNTEAFF. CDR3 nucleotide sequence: TGCGCCAGTAAACAGGGGAACACTGAAGCTTTCTTT.

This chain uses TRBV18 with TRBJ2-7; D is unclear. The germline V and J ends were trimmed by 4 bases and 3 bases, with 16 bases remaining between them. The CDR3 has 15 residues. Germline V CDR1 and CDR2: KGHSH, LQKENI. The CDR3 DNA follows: TGTGCCAGCTCACTATTACAAGCCAGCAACTACGAGCAGTACTTC. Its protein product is CASSLLQASNYEQYF.

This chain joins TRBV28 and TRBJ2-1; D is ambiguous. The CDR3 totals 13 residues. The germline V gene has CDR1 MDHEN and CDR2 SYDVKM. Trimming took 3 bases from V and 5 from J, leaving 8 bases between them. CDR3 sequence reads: CASSFSRNNEQFF. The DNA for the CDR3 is TGTGCCAGCAGTTTTAGTAGGAACAATGAGCAGTTCTTC.

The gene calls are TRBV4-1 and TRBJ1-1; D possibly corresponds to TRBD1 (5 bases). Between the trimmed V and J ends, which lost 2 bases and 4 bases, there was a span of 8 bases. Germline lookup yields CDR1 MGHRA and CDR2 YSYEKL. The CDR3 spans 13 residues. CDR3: CASSQQGSTEAFF. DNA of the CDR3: TGCGCCAGCAGCCAACAGGGTTCCACTGAAGCTTTCTTT.

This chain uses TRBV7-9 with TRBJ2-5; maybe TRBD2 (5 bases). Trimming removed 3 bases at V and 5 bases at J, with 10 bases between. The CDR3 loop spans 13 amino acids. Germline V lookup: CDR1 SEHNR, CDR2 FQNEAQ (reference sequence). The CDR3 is CASSFSRRETQYF. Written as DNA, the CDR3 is TGTGCCAGCAGCTTTTCGAGGAGGGAGACCCAGTACTTC.

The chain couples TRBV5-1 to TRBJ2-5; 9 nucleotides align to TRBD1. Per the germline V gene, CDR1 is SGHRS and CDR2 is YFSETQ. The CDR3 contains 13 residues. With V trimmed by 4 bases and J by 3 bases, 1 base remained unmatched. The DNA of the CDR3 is TGCGCCAGCAGCCGGACAGGGGAAGAGACCCAGTACTTC. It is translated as CASSRTGEETQYF.

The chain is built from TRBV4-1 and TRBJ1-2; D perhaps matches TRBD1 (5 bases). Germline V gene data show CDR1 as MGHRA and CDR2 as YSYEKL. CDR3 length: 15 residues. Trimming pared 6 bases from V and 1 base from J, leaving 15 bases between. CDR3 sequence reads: CASRLPGGGNYGYTF. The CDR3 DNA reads TGCGCCAGCAGATTACCGGGGGGAGGTAACTATGGCTACACCTTC.

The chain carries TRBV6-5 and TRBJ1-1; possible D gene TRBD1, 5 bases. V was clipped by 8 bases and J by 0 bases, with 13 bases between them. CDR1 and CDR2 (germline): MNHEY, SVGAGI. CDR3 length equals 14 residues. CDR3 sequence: CASRNQGLNTEAFF. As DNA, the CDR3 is TGTGCCAGCCGGAACCAGGGTTTGAACACTGAAGCTTTCTTT.

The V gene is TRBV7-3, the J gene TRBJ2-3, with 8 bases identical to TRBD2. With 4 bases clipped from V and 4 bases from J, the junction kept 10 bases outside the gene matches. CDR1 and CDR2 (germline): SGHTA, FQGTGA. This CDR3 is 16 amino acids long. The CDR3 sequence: CASSSVAGLGADTQYF. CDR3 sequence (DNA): TGTGCCAGCAGCTCAGTAGCGGGACTTGGGGCAGATACGCAGTATTTT.

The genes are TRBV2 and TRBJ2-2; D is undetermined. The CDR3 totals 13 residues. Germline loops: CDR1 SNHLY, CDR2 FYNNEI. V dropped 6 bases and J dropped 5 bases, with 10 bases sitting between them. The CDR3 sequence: CASSRQGTGELFF. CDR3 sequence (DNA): TGTGCCAGCAGCCGGCAAGGAACCGGGGAGCTGTTTTTT. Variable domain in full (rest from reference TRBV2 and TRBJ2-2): EPEVTQTPSHQVTQMGQEVILRCVPISNHLYFYWYRQILGQKVEFLVSFYNNEISEKSEIFDDQFSVERPDGSNFTLKIRSTKLEDSAMYFCASSRQGTGELFFGEGSRLTVL.

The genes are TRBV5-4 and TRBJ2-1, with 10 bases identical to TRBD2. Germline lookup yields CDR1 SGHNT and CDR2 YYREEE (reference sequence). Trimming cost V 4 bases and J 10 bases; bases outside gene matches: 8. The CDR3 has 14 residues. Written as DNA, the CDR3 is TGTGCCAGCAGCCCCAGGACTAGCGGAGTGGAGCAGTTCTTC. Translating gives CASSPRTSGVEQFF.

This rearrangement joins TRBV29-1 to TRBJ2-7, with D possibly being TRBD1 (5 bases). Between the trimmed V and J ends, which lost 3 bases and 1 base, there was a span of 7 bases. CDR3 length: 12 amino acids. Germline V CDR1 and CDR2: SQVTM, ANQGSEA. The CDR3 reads CSVEQGSYEQYF. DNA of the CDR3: TGCAGCGTTGAGCAGGGTTCCTACGAGCAGTACTTC.

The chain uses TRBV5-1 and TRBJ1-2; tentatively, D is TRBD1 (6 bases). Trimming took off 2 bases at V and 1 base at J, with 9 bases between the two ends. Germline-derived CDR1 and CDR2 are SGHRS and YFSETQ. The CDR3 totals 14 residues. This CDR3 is CASSLQGRNYGYTF. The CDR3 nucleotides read TGCGCCAGCAGCTTACAGGGACGTAACTATGGCTACACCTTC.

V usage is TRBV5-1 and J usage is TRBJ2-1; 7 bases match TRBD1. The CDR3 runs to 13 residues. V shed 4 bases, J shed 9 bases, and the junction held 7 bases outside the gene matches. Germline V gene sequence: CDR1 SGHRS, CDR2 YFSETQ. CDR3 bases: TGCGCCAGCAGCCCCGGACAGGATAGTGAGCAGTTCTTC. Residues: CASSPGQDSEQFF.

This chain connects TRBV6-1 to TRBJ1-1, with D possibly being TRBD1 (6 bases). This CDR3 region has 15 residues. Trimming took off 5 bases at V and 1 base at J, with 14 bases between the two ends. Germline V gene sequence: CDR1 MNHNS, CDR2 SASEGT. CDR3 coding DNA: TGTGCCAGCAGTTCCATGGACAGACCGAACACTGAAGCTTTCTTT. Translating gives CASSSMDRPNTEAFF.

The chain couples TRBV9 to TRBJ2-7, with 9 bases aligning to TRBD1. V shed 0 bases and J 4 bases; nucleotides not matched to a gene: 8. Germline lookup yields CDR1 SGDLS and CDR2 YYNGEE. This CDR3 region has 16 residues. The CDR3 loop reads CASSVASGQGQYEQYF. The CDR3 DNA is TGTGCCAGCAGCGTAGCATCGGGACAGGGTCAATACGAGCAGTACTTC.

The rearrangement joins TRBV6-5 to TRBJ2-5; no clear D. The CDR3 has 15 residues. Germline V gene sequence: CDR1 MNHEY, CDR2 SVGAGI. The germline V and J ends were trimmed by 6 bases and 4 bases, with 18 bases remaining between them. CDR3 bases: TGTGCCAGCAGCACCGACGCACCGCCGCTAGAGACCCAGTACTTC. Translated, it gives CASSTDAPPLETQYF.